The clone carrying this TCR beta chain came up once. Measured with immunoSEQ multiplex PCR; TCRdb has only the in-frame clones, and not every one. The sample comprises about 160,000 clones, roughly 77% of which are singletons, and 2% to 2.5% rests with the top ten. The CDR3 has 15 residues. Trimming left V 6 bases short and J 4 bases short, with 15 bases between. The V gene's germline CDR1 is MDHEN and CDR2 SYDVKM. The data derive from a study of cytotoxic CD8 clonotypes in ibrutinib-treated CLL. This TCR was sampled from a human donor with chronic lymphocytic leukemia. The chain carries TRBV28 and TRBJ2-2; D possibly corresponds to TRBD1 (6 bases). The sample in question was PBMCs, obtained after 12 months of ibrutinib treatment. The CDR3 loop reads CASSGDRPATGELFF. The CDR3 DNA sequence: TGTGCCAGCAGCGGAGACAGGCCGGCCACCGGGGAGCTGTTTTTT.